This TCR beta chain originates from a study of shared clonotypes between healthy human individuals. Whole-study context: The cohort had two women and three men, ages 18 to 49. The study's findings and limits: A few donors held around 5% of naive CD4 clonotypes in common.

Per germline, CDR1 SGHTA and CDR2 FQGNSA. This CDR3 spans 14 amino acids. V was shortened by 1 base and J by 0 bases, with 7 bases between the two germline ends. The deep-level immunoSEQ assay was used. Here immunoSEQ multiplex PCR was the method, and the copy in TCRdb shows in-frame clones only, minus some. The data contain millions of clones, 90% to 95% of them singletons. Turning to this clone: Its antigen is not known. This same CDR3 is encoded by further DNA sequences in the sample.

Sequenced sample: naive CD4+ T cells sorted from blood. The subset was: CD45RA+ positively selected. This sequence originates from a man aged 18 to 30 in good health. The J gene is TRBJ2-7, the V gene TRBV7-2; D may be TRBD2 (5 bases). The CDR3 DNA reads as TGTGCCAGCAGCTTAGGAGGGATCTCCTACGAGCAGTACTTC. Its protein product is CASSLGGISYEQYF.